This is a list of T cell receptor beta chains from one sample in a study of blood T cell repertoires in COVID-19. Here immunoSEQ multiplex PCR was the method, and the copy in TCRdb shows in-frame clones only, minus some. This table has 30,000 or so clones, around 90% appearing once. Sample: peripheral blood. The receptors come from a human donor with active COVID-19. The donor label of this sample is uncertain. Each CDR3 is given with its conserved first and last residue. A D gene is named only where the DNA matches it firmly. Clone size is shown for a subset of rows, as once, few, many or a class of expanded clone.

J,size,V,D,CDR3,DNA
TRBJ2-1,-,TRBV10-3,TRBD2,CAIGGGSYNEQFF,TGTGCCATTGGGGGGGGATCCTACAATGAGCAGTTCTTC
TRBJ2-1,-,TRBV28,TRBD2,CASRLAGGEQFF,TGTGCCAGCCGTCTAGCGGGGGGTGAGCAGTTCTTC
TRBJ2-2,-,TRBV5-4,-,CASSPLGQSNTGELFF,TGTGCCAGCAGCCCCCTAGGACAGTCGAACACCGGGGAGCTGTTTTTT
TRBJ2-3,-,TRBV27,TRBD2,CASRGPGLAGGSTDTQYF,TGTGCCAGCAGGGGGCCGGGACTAGCGGGAGGGTCCACAGATACGCAGTATTTT
TRBJ2-3,-,TRBV5-1,TRBD2,CASSRTSAPSTDTQYF,TGCGCCAGCAGCCGGACTAGCGCCCCTAGCACAGATACGCAGTATTTT
TRBJ1-4,-,TRBV6-5,-,CASSSRDGGVYEKLFF,TGTGCCAGCAGTTCCCGCGACGGGGGTGTATATGAAAAACTGTTTTTT
TRBJ2-3,-,TRBV4-2,TRBD2,CASSQVGLAGGMADTQYF,TGTGCCAGCAGCCAAGTCGGACTAGCGGGAGGGATGGCAGATACGCAGTATTTT
TRBJ1-5,-,TRBV6-2/TRBV6-3,-,CASSLRGEGNQPQHF,TGTGCCAGCAGTCTTCGGGGGGAGGGAAATCAGCCCCAGCATTTT
TRBJ1-1,-,TRBV6-6,-,CASSSGQRNTEAFF,TGTGCCAGCAGTTCCGGACAGAGGAACACTGAAGCTTTCTTT
TRBJ2-3,-,TRBV4-3,TRBD2,CASSQEGLAGTDTQYF,TGCGCCAGCAGCCAAGAAGGGCTAGCGGGAACAGATACGCAGTATTTT
TRBJ2-5,-,TRBV7-3,-,CASSLMPRERETQYF,TGTGCCAGCAGCTTAATGCCTCGGGAGAGGGAGACCCAGTACTTC
TRBJ2-1,-,TRBV6-5,-,CASSSLLGTSDEQFF,TGTGCCAGCAGTAGCCTCCTAGGGACATCGGATGAGCAGTTCTTC
TRBJ2-7,-,TRBV4-3,-,CASSQARSSTIPYEQYF,TGCGCCAGCAGCCAAGCCCGGAGCAGCACAATCCCCTACGAGCAGTACTTC
TRBJ2-5,-,TRBV7-8,TRBD2,CASSRRTSGSEETQYF,TGTGCCAGCAGCCGGAGGACTAGCGGGAGTGAAGAGACCCAGTACTTC
TRBJ2-2,-,TRBV6-5,-,CASSYPFGTNTGELFF,TGTGCCAGCAGTTACCCCTTTGGGACTAACACCGGGGAGCTGTTTTTT
TRBJ2-2,-,TRBV25-1,-,CASSEYNGVKPGELFF,TGTGCCAGCAGTGAATATAACGGAGTCAAACCGGGGGAGCTGTTTTTT
TRBJ1-5,-,TRBV19,TRBD1,CASSHRGDYGNQPQHF,TGTGCCAGTAGTCACAGGGGGGATTACGGCAATCAGCCCCAGCATTTT
TRBJ1-5,-,TRBV5-3,TRBD1,CARNDRDRSNQPQHF,TGTGCCCGAAACGACAGGGATCGGAGCAATCAGCCCCAGCATTTT
TRBJ2-3,-,TRBV4-3,-,CASSLGQGSTDTQYF,TGCGCCAGCAGCCTCGGTCAGGGGAGCACAGATACGCAGTATTTT
TRBJ1-2,-,TRBV29-1,TRBD1,CSDDWTGGNGYTF,TGCAGCGACGATTGGACAGGGGGGAATGGCTACACCTTC
TRBJ1-5,-,TRBV2,-,CASSVGGAHNQPQHF,TGTGCCAGCAGTGTAGGAGGGGCTCACAATCAGCCCCAGCATTTT
TRBJ2-3,-,TRBV9,TRBD1,CASNLEEGRQGPDTQYF,TGTGCCAGCAACCTAGAGGAAGGGAGACAGGGGCCCGATACGCAGTATTTT
TRBJ1-5,-,TRBV7-2,-,CASSLMQYQPQHF,TGTGCCAGCAGCTTAATGCAGTATCAGCCCCAGCATTTT
TRBJ2-7,-,TRBV6-5,-,CASSSRRSSYEQYF,TGTGCCAGCTCCTCACGGCGGAGCTCCTACGAGCAGTACTTC
TRBJ1-5,-,TRBV6-1,-,CASSEVQDSNQPQHF,TGTGCCAGCAGTGAAGTCCAGGATAGCAATCAGCCCCAGCATTTT
TRBJ1-1,-,TRBV2,-,CASSARFMNTEAFF,TGTGCCAGCAGTGCCAGGTTCATGAACACTGAAGCTTTCTTT
TRBJ1-4,-,TRBV6-2/TRBV6-3,-,CASSYAGTYEKLFF,TGTGCCAGCAGTTACGCGGGTACATATGAAAAACTGTTTTTT
TRBJ2-5,medium-sized,TRBV27,-,CASSLSTPQETQYF,TGTGCCAGCAGTTTATCGACACCCCAAGAGACCCAGTACTTC
TRBJ1-6,-,TRBV9,-,CASSPSLLRSYNSPLHF,TGTGCCAGCAGCCCTTCACTCCTTCGCTCCTATAATTCACCCCTCCACTTT
TRBJ1-1,-,TRBV28,-,CASSFDGSLNSMNTEAFF,TGTGCCAGCAGTTTTGACGGAAGTTTAAACAGCATGAACACTGAAGCTTTCTTT
TRBJ2-7,-,TRBV27,TRBD2,CASSQNRGGPVNEQYF,TGTGCCAGCAGTCAGAACCGGGGGGGACCCGTAAACGAGCAGTACTTC
TRBJ2-5,-,TRBV28,-,CASSPRGSITLEKETQYF,TGTGCCAGCAGTCCGCGAGGGTCGATAACCTTGGAAAAAGAGACCCAGTACTTC
TRBJ2-7,-,TRBV2,TRBD1,CASTRIQGAYEQYF,TGTGCCAGCACCAGAATACAGGGGGCCTACGAGCAGTACTTC
TRBJ2-7,-,TRBV19,-,CASSMLFGRQGSYEQYF,TGTGCCAGTAGTATGTTATTTGGGCGTCAGGGGTCCTACGAGCAGTACTTC
TRBJ2-3,-,TRBV6-2/TRBV6-3,-,CASSYRGAQADTQYF,TGTGCCAGCAGTTACCGGGGGGCCCAGGCAGATACGCAGTATTTT
TRBJ2-7,-,TRBV18,TRBD2,CASSPPEMLWRGGTYEQYF,TGTGCCAGCTCACCACCGGAAATGCTGTGGCGGGGGGGAACCTACGAGCAGTACTTC
TRBJ2-1,-,TRBV9,TRBD2,CASSVTPLGLDGDNEQFF,TGTGCCAGCAGCGTAACCCCCCTGGGACTAGATGGTGACAATGAGCAGTTCTTC
TRBJ2-1,-,TRBV18,-,CASSERDTSYNEQFF,TGTGCCAGCTCGGAAAGGGACACCTCCTACAATGAGCAGTTCTTC
TRBJ1-4,-,TRBV27,-,CASSGGTNEKLFF,TGTGCCAGCAGCGGGGGGACTAATGAAAAACTGTTTTTT
TRBJ1-6,once,TRBV6-2/TRBV6-3,TRBD1,CASSPGTGVGSPLHF,TGTGCCAGCAGCCCCGGGACAGGGGTCGGTTCACCCCTCCACTTT
TRBJ2-7,-,TRBV27,-,CASSFSRGQKAYEQYF,TGTGCCAGCAGTTTCTCCCGCGGACAGAAGGCCTACGAGCAGTACTTC
TRBJ2-2,-,TRBV11-2,TRBD2,CASSLGLAGGNTGELFF,TGTGCCAGCAGCTTAGGACTAGCGGGGGGAAACACCGGGGAGCTGTTTTTT
TRBJ1-4,-,TRBV20-1,-,CSASTASNEKLFF,TGCAGTGCTAGTACAGCCTCTAATGAAAAACTGTTTTTT
TRBJ2-3,-,TRBV7-2,TRBD2,CASSQTSRTDTQYF,TGTGCCAGCAGCCAGACTAGCCGCACAGATACGCAGTATTTT
TRBJ2-3,-,TRBV5-1,TRBD1,CASSLGGGQGTDTQYF,TGCGCCAGCAGCTTGGGGGGCGGACAGGGCACAGATACGCAGTATTTT
TRBJ2-1,-,TRBV7-6,-,CASSLDPGVSYNEQFF,TGTGCCAGCAGCTTAGATCCGGGTGTCTCCTACAATGAGCAGTTCTTC
TRBJ2-7,-,TRBV6-4,TRBD2,CASSPLAGASYYEQYF,TGTGCCAGCAGTCCCCTAGCGGGAGCAAGCTACTACGAGCAGTACTTC
TRBJ1-5,-,TRBV21-1,-,CASKLQGVLGQPQHF,TGTGCCAGCAAGTTACAGGGGGTCCTAGGCCAGCCCCAGCATTTT
TRBJ2-7,-,TRBV7-9,-,CASSTPQGTHEQYF,TGTGCCAGCAGCACACCCCAGGGAACCCACGAGCAGTACTTC
TRBJ1-5,-,TRBV19,-,CGTVVGQPQHF,TGTGGGACAGTGGTGGGACAGCCCCAGCATTTT
TRBJ2-1,-,TRBV7-2,-,CASSTWVGARNNEQFF,TGTGCCAGCAGCACCTGGGTGGGGGCCCGGAACAATGAGCAGTTCTTC
TRBJ2-2,-,TRBV28,TRBD1,CASSPHQGLQGATGELFF,TGTGCCAGCAGTCCACACCAGGGCCTACAGGGGGCGACCGGGGAGCTGTTTTTT